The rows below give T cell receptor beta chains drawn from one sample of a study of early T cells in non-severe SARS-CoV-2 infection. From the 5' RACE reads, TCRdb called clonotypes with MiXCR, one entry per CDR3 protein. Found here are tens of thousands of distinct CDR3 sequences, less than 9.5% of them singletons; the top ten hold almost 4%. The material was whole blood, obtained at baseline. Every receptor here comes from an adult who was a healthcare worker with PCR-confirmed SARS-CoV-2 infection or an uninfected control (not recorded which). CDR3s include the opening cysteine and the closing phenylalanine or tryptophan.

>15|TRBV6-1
CASSETGLFTGELFF
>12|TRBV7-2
CASSKQGAFKYF
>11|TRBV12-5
CASGSLGRQYF
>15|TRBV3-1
CASSQGLAGVVVQYF
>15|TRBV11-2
CASSEKGDRLDGYTF
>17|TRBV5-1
CASSSGTGRSGANVLTF
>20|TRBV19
CASSRVGVRFFSGRMYEQFF
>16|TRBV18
CASSPPARGLTDTQYF
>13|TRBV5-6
CASSLERGAAQHF
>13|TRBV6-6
CAIRLAGIETQYF
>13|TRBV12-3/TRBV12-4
CASTPTGYYEQYF
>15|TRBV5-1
CASSLAGHPNQPQHF
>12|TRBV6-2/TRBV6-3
CASRPTEKEAFF
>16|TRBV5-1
CASREPQGRGNTEAFF
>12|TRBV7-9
CASSLKDREAFF
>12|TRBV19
CASSHQRHEQYF
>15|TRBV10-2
CASRSGTANTGELFF
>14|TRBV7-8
CASSGRLVNGEQFF
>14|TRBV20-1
CSARDSSSTDTQYF
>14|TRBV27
CASSETGTPYEQYF
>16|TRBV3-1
CASSQRVAGYNQPQHF
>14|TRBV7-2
CASSLFGSYNEQFF